Each of the 32 T cell receptor beta chains below was sequenced from the same sample in a study of T-cell memory formation after mild COVID-19. TCRdb re-derived calls from the 5' RACE reads in MiXCR, one entry per CDR3 protein. Among hundreds of thousands of distinct CDR3 sequences listed, around 24% were seen once. The sample consisted of PBMCs or a T cell subset sorted from them (not recorded which). The receptors stem from an adult woman who had mild COVID-19 (a few samples of this study predate the infection). Cell type and time point are not known.

This clonotype turned up a few times. The J gene is TRBJ2-6, the V gene TRBV4-2; weak D call: TRBD2 (5 bases). Germline V gene lookup returns CDR1 LGHNA and CDR2 YNFKEQ. Trimming took 10 bases from V and 9 from J, leaving 13 bases between them. The CDR3 length is 12 residues. The CDR3 nucleotides are TGTGCCACGGAGAGCGGTTACAACGTCCTGACTTTC. Translated, it gives CATESGYNVLTF.

This clonotype has more than one count but fewer than ten. The chain links TRBV12-3 or TRBV12-4 to TRBJ1-2; tentatively, D is TRBD1 (5 bases). Deletions cut 3 bases from V and 5 bases from J, with 19 bases between. CDR3 length equals 16 residues. As DNA, the CDR3 is TGTGCCAGCAGTTTTGGCAGACGGGGAGGGGAGTATGGCTACACCTTC. Protein: CASSFGRRGGEYGYTF.

This clonotype was found many times. This chain connects TRBV6-5 to TRBJ2-1; D is undetermined. The V end lost 6 bases, the J end lost 0 bases, and 9 bases lay between the germline ends. Germline CDR1 reads MNHEY; CDR2 reads SVGAGI. This CDR3 has 14 amino acids. The CDR3 loop reads CASSVDSSYNEQFF. The DNA for the CDR3 is TGTGCCAGCAGCGTAGATAGCTCCTACAATGAGCAGTTCTTC.

This clonotype was seen a handful of times. The CDR3 bases are TGCAGTGCTAGACCTAGCGGGAACACCGGGGAGCTGTTTTTT. Its translation: CSARPSGNTGELFF. The gene calls are TRBV20-1 and TRBJ2-2; TRBD2 aligns across 7 bases. Germline trimming cut 2 bases from V and 1 base from J; bases unmatched to any gene: 1. This CDR3 contains 14 residues. The germline V gene encodes CDR1 DFQATT and CDR2 SNEGSKA (reference sequence).

This clonotype has a handful of counts. The V and J genes are TRBV5-5 and TRBJ2-7, with 8 bases identical to TRBD1. The CDR3 totals 14 residues. V lost 2 bases, J lost 1 base, and 2 bases stayed unmatched. Germline loops: CDR1 SGHKS, CDR2 YYEKEE (reference sequence). Here the CDR3 DNA reads TGTGCCAGCAGCTTATACAGGGGGTCCTACGAGCAGTACTTC. It yields the protein CASSLYRGSYEQYF.

The chain is built from TRBV9 and TRBJ2-2, with D possibly matching TRBD2 (6 bases). The germline V gene encodes CDR1 SGDLS and CDR2 YYNGEE. This CDR3 has 16 amino acids. The V and J ends lost 0 bases and 7 bases respectively, with 16 bases between them. The CDR3 is CASSVDSAGFSGELFF. The CDR3 nucleotides are TGTGCCAGCAGCGTAGATTCGGCGGGGTTCAGCGGGGAGCTGTTTTTT.

This clonotype was seen a few times. The chain joins TRBV9 to TRBJ2-7, with TRBD2 matching over 9 bases. The CDR3 sequence is 15 residues long. The V and J ends lost 0 bases and 2 bases, in that order; junction bases with no gene match: 3. Germline CDR1 is SGDLS and CDR2 is YYNGEE. Here the CDR3 DNA reads TGTGCCAGCAGCGTAGAGGCGGGAGGGCCCTACGAGCAGTACTTC. The encoded protein is CASSVEAGGPYEQYF.

This clonotype was found a few times. The chain carries TRBV7-3 and TRBJ1-1; possibly TRBD1 for D (6 bases). Trimming left V 2 bases short and J 7 bases short, with 11 bases between. CDR3 length equals 13 residues. Germline CDR1 and CDR2: SGHTA and FQGTGA. The chain's CDR3 is CASSLSTGHEAFF. The CDR3 region has the DNA TGTGCCAGCAGCTTATCGACGGGACATGAAGCTTTCTTT.

This clonotype came up a few times. The chain carries TRBV30 and TRBJ2-7; D gene uncertain. The CDR3 length is 13 residues. The germline CDR1 and CDR2 sequences are GTSNPN and SVGIG (reference sequence). V lost 2 bases and J 6 bases, leaving 14 bases between the germline ends. CDR3 coding DNA: TGTGCCTGGAGTTGGACCGATTTCGGCGAGCAGTACTTC. Protein sequence: CAWSWTDFGEQYF.

This clonotype was observed a handful of times. This rearrangement joins TRBV7-9 to TRBJ2-3; D ambiguous. Germline V gene lookup returns CDR1 SEHNR and CDR2 FQNEAQ (reference sequence). V was shortened by 5 bases and J by 1 base, with 10 bases between the two germline ends. The CDR3 length is 14 residues. The CDR3, as DNA: TGTGCCAGCAGCCCGATAATACGCACAGATACGCAGTATTTT. It translates to CASSPIIRTDTQYF.

This sequence joins TRBV12-3 or TRBV12-4 and TRBJ2-3; D unresolved. This CDR3 region has 13 residues. V lost 4 bases, J lost 2 bases, and 7 bases lay in between. The CDR3 nucleotides read TGTGCCAGCAGTTCCCCCCCCACAGATACGCAGTATTTT. This translates into CASSSPPTDTQYF.

V and J are TRBV6-5 and TRBJ1-6, with D tentatively TRBD1 (5 bases). This CDR3 is 16 amino acids long. Germline V gene data show CDR1 as MNHEY and CDR2 as SVGAGI. Trimming left V 6 bases short and J 9 bases short, with 21 bases between. CDR3 residues: CASRPARSGGGSPLHF. The CDR3 bases are TGTGCCAGCAGACCCGCCAGGTCGGGTGGGGGTTCACCCCTCCACTTT.

This chain links TRBV12-3 or TRBV12-4 with TRBJ2-5; TRBD2 matches at 12 bases. The CDR3 contains 15 residues. The junction had 6 bases not matched to a gene; V was cut back by 5 bases and J by 5 bases. The CDR3 reads CASSIPSGGDETQYF. The CDR3 nucleotides are TGTGCCAGCAGTATACCTAGCGGGGGGGATGAGACCCAGTACTTC.

This chain connects TRBV30 to TRBJ2-1; maybe TRBD2 (6 bases). Trimming stripped 1 base from V and 12 bases from J, with 13 bases between. The CDR3 extends over 12 amino acids. Germline lookup yields CDR1 GTSNPN and CDR2 SVGIG (reference sequence). In nucleotides, the CDR3 is TGTGCCTGGAGTGCGGGAGAGGCGGGGCAGTTCTTC. Translating it yields CAWSAGEAGQFF. The whole variable domain, filled in from reference TRBV30 and TRBJ2-1, reads SQTIHQWPATLVQPVGSPLSLECTVEGTSNPNLYWYRQAAGRGLQLLFYSVGIGQISSEVPQNLSASRPQDRQFILSSKKLLLSDSGFYLCAWSAGEAGQFFGPGTRLTVL.

This clonotype has a count of ten or more. This chain uses TRBV7-8 with TRBJ1-1; D is ambiguous. Trimming pared 1 base from V and 1 base from J, leaving 4 bases between. CDR3 length: 13 amino acids. The germline V gene encodes CDR1 SGHVS and CDR2 FQNEAQ. CDR3 DNA: TGTGCCAGCAGCTTAGGTTGGAACACTGAAGCTTTCTTT. Amino acids: CASSLGWNTEAFF.

The chain carries TRBV12-3 or TRBV12-4 and TRBJ2-1; D not certain. The CDR3 runs 14 residues. V lost 3 bases to trimming and J lost 5 bases, with 11 bases between them. Here the CDR3 DNA reads TGTGCCAGCAGTTTTGTCCGTCCCCACAATGAGCAGTTCTTC. Protein: CASSFVRPHNEQFF.

This chain joins TRBV2 and TRBJ1-3; D possibly corresponds to TRBD1 (5 bases). The V gene lost 3 bases and the J gene lost 2 bases, with 5 bases spanning the gap. In germline, CDR1 is SNHLY, CDR2 FYNNEI. This CDR3 has 13 amino acids. This CDR3 reads CASSDRAGNTIYF. As DNA, the CDR3 is TGTGCCAGCAGTGACAGGGCTGGAAACACCATATATTTT.

This clonotype has just a few counts. The chain carries TRBV15 and TRBJ2-7, with TRBD2 matching 11 bases. This CDR3 contains 15 residues. CDR1 is LNHNV, CDR2 YYDKDF, per germline (reference sequence). The V gene end was trimmed by 3 bases and the J gene end by 3 bases; junction bases not matched to a gene: 4. CDR3 region: CATSRKLAGDYEQYF. The CDR3 DNA follows: TGTGCCACCAGCAGGAAACTAGCGGGAGACTACGAGCAGTACTTC.

The rearrangement links TRBV2 to TRBJ2-1; D not certain. This CDR3 is 12 amino acids long. The germline CDR1 and CDR2 sequences are SNHLY and FYNNEI. Trimming pared 1 base from V and 7 bases from J, leaving 5 bases between. CDR3 DNA: TGTGCCAGCAGTGAAGACGCTAATGAGCAGTTCTTC. It yields the protein CASSEDANEQFF.

This clonotype was observed a few times. The chain couples TRBV5-5 to TRBJ1-1; 7 positions match TRBD1. The CDR3 is made up of 16 amino acids. Germline V lookup: CDR1 SGHKS, CDR2 YYEKEE (reference sequence). V shed 0 bases, J shed 8 bases, and the junction held 13 bases outside the gene matches. CDR3 region: CASSLGQGTATLEAFF. DNA for the CDR3: TGTGCCAGCAGCTTGGGACAAGGGACAGCAACTCTGGAAGCTTTCTTT. The full variable domain, its missing parts supplied by reference TRBV5-5 and TRBJ1-1, is DAGVTQSPTHLIKTRGQQVTLRCSPISGHKSVSWYQQVLGQGPQFIFQYYEKEERGRGNFPDRFSARQFPNYSSELNVNALLLGDSALYLCASSLGQGTATLEAFFGQGTRLTVV.

This clonotype has at least ten counts. The genes are TRBV5-1 and TRBJ2-3, with 7 bases aligning to TRBD1. This CDR3 comprises 12 residues. Trimming took 4 bases from V and 9 from J; bases not matched to a gene: 5. CDR1 and CDR2 from the germline V gene are SGHRS and YFSETQ. The CDR3 coding sequence is TGCGCCAGCAGCCTCACGACAGGGACGCAGTATTTT. Its translation is CASSLTTGTQYF.

The sample holds one count of this clonotype. This rearrangement joins TRBV12-3 or TRBV12-4 to TRBJ1-1; a possible D gene is TRBD1 (5 bases). Trimming took 7 bases from V and 3 from J, leaving 12 bases between them. The CDR3 runs to 13 residues. CDR3 nucleotide sequence: TGTGCCAGCACTGAGGGGCGGTACACTGAAGCTTTCTTT. Its protein is CASTEGRYTEAFF.

In its sample, this clonotype was seen many times. The gene calls are TRBV5-1 and TRBJ1-2; D might be TRBD1 (5 bases). The CDR3 sequence is 15 residues long. Germline-derived CDR1 and CDR2 are SGHRS and YFSETQ. The V and J ends lost 4 bases and 1 base respectively, with 14 bases between them. The CDR3 nucleotides are TGCGCCAGCAGCCCGGGACGGACCCTTAACTATGGCTACACCTTC. Its protein product is CASSPGRTLNYGYTF.

The chain links TRBV24-1 to TRBJ2-5; no clear D. The CDR3 is 13 amino acids. Per the germline V gene, CDR1 is KGHDR and CDR2 is SFDVKD. The V end lost 6 bases, the J end lost 0 bases, and 7 bases lay between the germline ends. CDR3 bases: TGTGCCACCAGTTTCAGGAACCAAGAGACCCAGTACTTC. This codes for CATSFRNQETQYF.

This clonotype has only a few counts. The gene calls are TRBV20-1 and TRBJ2-7; no definite D call. The CDR3 length is 11 residues. The germline V gene encodes CDR1 DFQATT and CDR2 SNEGSKA (reference sequence). V was pared by 4 bases and J by 2 bases, with 6 bases between. CDR3 in amino acids: CSATVAYEQYF. DNA for the CDR3: TGCAGTGCTACTGTCGCCTACGAGCAGTACTTC.

This clonotype was counted a few times. The chain has TRBV27 and TRBJ2-6, with a tentative D call TRBD1 (6 bases). Trimming took 4 bases from V and 0 from J, leaving 10 bases between them. This CDR3 spans 16 amino acids. Looked up from germline, CDR1 is MNHEY and CDR2 is SMNVEV (reference sequence). CDR3 sequence reads: CASSSTGISGANVLTF. The CDR3 coding sequence is TGTGCCAGCAGTTCCACAGGGATCTCTGGGGCCAACGTCCTGACTTTC.

This clonotype has more than one count but fewer than ten. J is TRBJ2-3 and V is TRBV20-1; TRBD1 might be the D (6 bases). V was cut by 4 bases and J by 4 bases, with 18 bases left in between. CDR1 DFQATT and CDR2 SNEGSKA come from the germline V gene (reference sequence). The CDR3 is 15 residues long. CDR3 sequence reads: CSATTGIRNADTQYF. The CDR3 DNA sequence: TGCAGTGCTACCACAGGGATCCGAAACGCAGATACGCAGTATTTT.

This clonotype was observed a handful of times. V is TRBV18 and J is TRBJ1-2, with 7 bases aligning to TRBD1. Germline V CDR1 and CDR2: KGHSH, LQKENI. Germline trimming cut 5 bases from V and 4 bases from J; bases unmatched to any gene: 7. The CDR3 extends over 14 amino acids. CDR3 loop: CASSTTGQSYGYTF. In DNA, the CDR3 is TGTGCCAGCTCAACGACGGGACAGTCCTATGGCTACACCTTC. Full variable domain (remainder filled in from reference TRBV18 and TRBJ1-2): NAGVMQNPRHLVRRRGQEARLRCSPMKGHSHVYWYRQLPEEGLKFMVYLQKENIIDESGMPKERFSAEFPKEGPSILRIQQVVRGDSAAYFCASSTTGQSYGYTFGSGTRLTVV.

The V and J genes are TRBV5-4 and TRBJ2-2; D not resolved. This CDR3 contains 13 residues. The V and J ends lost 3 bases and 8 bases respectively, with 11 bases between them. Germline V CDR1 and CDR2: SGHNT, YYREEE (reference sequence). The CDR3 is CASSSPTAGELFF. The CDR3 nucleotides are TGTGCCAGCAGCTCACCTACAGCTGGGGAGCTGTTTTTT.

V usage is TRBV5-1 and J usage is TRBJ2-1, with TRBD1 identical over 8 bases. V trimming: 4 bases; J trimming: 4 bases; junction bases outside the gene matches: 10. Germline V CDR1 and CDR2: SGHRS, YFSETQ. The CDR3 loop spans 16 amino acids. The CDR3 bases are TGCGCCAGCAGCCCGGGAGACAGGGGCCTTTACAATGAGCAGTTCTTC. Translated: CASSPGDRGLYNEQFF. The variable domain in full, with the rest retrieved from reference TRBV5-1 and TRBJ2-1, is KAGVTQTPRYLIKTRGQQVTLSCSPISGHRSVSWYQQTPGQGLQFLFEYFSETQRNKGNFPGRFSGRQFSNSRSEMNVSTLELGDSALYLCASSPGDRGLYNEQFFGPGTRLTVL.

This chain links TRBV5-5 with TRBJ2-7; 8 bases map to TRBD1. The CDR3 totals 15 residues. Germline V gene lookup returns CDR1 SGHKS and CDR2 YYEKEE (reference sequence). V lost 4 bases, J lost 3 bases, and 9 bases stayed unmatched. The CDR3 sequence is CASSPQTGALYEQYF. As DNA, the CDR3 is TGTGCCAGCAGCCCACAGACAGGGGCCCTCTACGAGCAGTACTTC.

Comment on this clonotype: A read error is possible here, since a much larger clone lies one base away. The gene calls are TRBV12-3 or TRBV12-4 and TRBJ2-1; 10 positions agree with TRBD2. The V gene end was trimmed by 2 bases and the J gene end by 10 bases; junction bases not matched to a gene: 2. The CDR3 is made up of 13 amino acids. In DNA, the CDR3 is TGTGCCAGCAGTTTAACTAGCGGGGAGGAGCAGTTCTTC. It translates to CASSLTSGEEQFF.